This paragraph covers one T cell receptor beta chain sequence. Its antigen is still unknown. Germline V gives CDR1 LNHDA, CDR2 SQIVND (reference sequence). The CDR3 has 14 residues. Trimming cost V 3 bases and J 4 bases, with 12 bases left between them. The PCR was carried out with 60 Vbeta primers and 13 Jbeta primers. Sequencing was performed with immunoSEQ multiplex PCR; in TCRdb, only in-frame clones are kept and a portion is missing. The table records 70,000 or so clones, just over 85% of them present only once. This sample was included in a study of cytomegalovirus exposure and HLA in healthy donors. Whole-study findings and limits: Per a later analysis, 15,000 to 20,000 TCR beta sequences showed association with HLA alleles at 0.05 false discovery rate. In a later analysis, most CMV-associated TCR beta chains appeared HLA-restricted.

The chain couples TRBV19 to TRBJ1-2; D is uncertain. The sequence derives from a woman under 40 in good health and CMV-seronegative. The sequenced sample consisted of PBMCs. The CDR3 loop reads CASSMVPTFYGYTF. The CDR3 nucleotides read TGTGCCAGTAGTATGGTCCCTACCTTCTATGGCTACACCTTC.